The clone carrying this T cell receptor (beta chain) has a count of ten or more. As yet, its antigen is unknown. These data belong to a study of T-cell reconstitution after alpha-beta-depleted transplantation in children. Study-wide results and limits: For some patients, TCRbeta diversity was high at day 60 because of recipient T cells and thymic progenitors that survived. In patients about two months after transplant, alpha-beta T cells reportedly arose from several hundred expanded graft clones.

Germline V gene data show CDR1 as SSHAT and CDR2 as FNYEAQ (reference sequence). Trimming shortened V by 1 base and J by 2 bases, and 8 bases separated the two germline ends. The CDR3 sequence is 15 residues long. Using unique molecular identifiers, the investigators prepared the TCRbeta library. One entry per CDR3 protein, called by TCRdb with MiXCR from the PCR reads. The sample lists 700,000 or so distinct CDR3 sequences; about 12% were seen once. The receptor was isolated from a girl aged 2 to 10 with congenital amegakaryocytic thrombocytopenia, due to receive a stem cell transplant. The chain employs TRBV7-7 and TRBJ2-2; D is undetermined. The specimen was PBMCs, collected before TCRalphabeta/CD19-depleted stem cell transplant. As DNA, the CDR3 is TGTGCCAGCAGCTTAGAGTCAGCTAACACCGGGGAGCTGTTTTTT. Protein sequence: CASSLESANTGELFF.